These T cell receptor beta chains were read from a single sample in a study of patients and donors after allogeneic stem cell transplantation. TCRdb recomputed calls from the RT-PCR reads with MiXCR, one row per CDR3 protein. The sample consists of 2,500 to 3,500 distinct CDR3 sequences, 4.5% to 5.5% of them appearing once. The sample was blood, either unsorted or a sorted T cell fraction (not recorded which). All receptors derive from a human donor who was either an allogeneic HSCT recipient or a stem cell or donor lymphocyte infusion donor (not recorded which). It is not recorded whose cells these are; they may come from a transplant donor. The CDR3 runs from the conserved cysteine through the conserved F or W.

V	J	CDR3
TRBV10-3	TRBJ1-2	CAISELATGGLSGYTF
TRBV29-1	TRBJ2-5	CSVEVSTPETQYF
TRBV7-6	TRBJ1-1	CASSYQHETDTEAFF
TRBV9	TRBJ2-7	CASSASGIGTYEQYF
TRBV20-1	TRBJ2-3	CSASRRERGTDTQYF
TRBV5-4	TRBJ2-3	CASSFRRGTDTQYF
TRBV7-2	TRBJ2-5	CASSLGSTSGETQYF
TRBV6-5	TRBJ1-6	CASSYEGRGRSPLHF
TRBV6-2/TRBV6-3	TRBJ2-7	CASERLRPHEQYF
TRBV9	TRBJ2-3	CASSARDTQYF
TRBV20-1	TRBJ2-1	CSARGLDSPRAYNEQFF
TRBV5-6	TRBJ2-1	CASSLTRSGRSHNEQFF
TRBV5-1	TRBJ2-1	CASSLGTRYNEQFF
TRBV6-1	TRBJ1-2	CASGRSTGEYGYTF
TRBV27	TRBJ2-2	CASSLRPDWGELFF
TRBV7-2	TRBJ2-7	CASSISGSHSYEQYF
TRBV5-5	TRBJ2-1	CASSLATSRSSYNEQFF
TRBV7-2	TRBJ2-1	CASSLNPPGEGPNEQFF
TRBV5-1	TRBJ2-2	CASSLDNGNTGELFF
TRBV10-3	TRBJ1-1	CAISDWQKNTEAFF
TRBV2	TRBJ2-1	CASSLDLNEQFF
TRBV27	TRBJ2-3	CASTDRERTDTQYF
TRBV30	TRBJ2-5	CAWSVGVVTQYF
TRBV5-6	TRBJ1-2	CASTKYGREINYGYTF
TRBV7-9	TRBJ2-5	CASSRPLETQYF
TRBV20-1	TRBJ2-1	CSARFPSGRAIEQFF
TRBV27	TRBJ2-1	CASSSASGGYNEQFF
TRBV7-2	TRBJ1-2	CASSLGQGRHGYTF
TRBV10-3	TRBJ1-6	CAIRGTGESPLHF
TRBV3-1	TRBJ2-3	CASSQTAFGTDTQYF
TRBV6-5	TRBJ1-5	CASRPGQLNQPQHF
TRBV20-1	TRBJ2-5	CSARGFGYQETQYF
TRBV6-6	TRBJ1-1	CASSSARETEAFF
TRBV7-2	TRBJ2-1	CASSWGQSNEQFF
TRBV19	TRBJ2-1	CASNSGSFNNEQFF
TRBV25-1	TRBJ1-1	CASSPRTGLNTEAFF
TRBV4-2	TRBJ2-7	CASSQAGTSGSSYEQYF
TRBV10-2	TRBJ2-7	CASSDSEQYF
TRBV7-2	TRBJ2-7	CASSPSAGTTYEQYF
TRBV6-1	TRBJ2-5	CASSELTEPAYF
TRBV7-6	TRBJ2-7	CASSLYGSENEQYF
TRBV19	TRBJ2-1	CASSQGSSYNEQFF
TRBV7-3	TRBJ2-3	CASSSPQPGLTDTQYF
TRBV18	TRBJ2-1	CASSPMGLGSYNEQFF
TRBV7-2	TRBJ2-1	CASSPRTSGNNEQFF
TRBV6-2/TRBV6-3	TRBJ2-5	CASRRTRTAQETQYF
TRBV28	TRBJ2-7	CASSHYGIVHYEQYF
TRBV10-2	TRBJ2-3	CASRQRERTDTQYF
TRBV28	TRBJ1-2	CATIRDGSYGYTF
TRBV20-1	TRBJ1-2	CSAMTGAGGYTF
TRBV6-2/TRBV6-3	TRBJ1-1	CASSYKGADTEAFF
TRBV10-3	TRBJ2-5	CAIGASQETQYF